Sequencing of this TCR beta chain was carried out in a study of blood T cell repertoires in COVID-19. Study context: Spain, Italy and the United States supplied samples that represented acute and convalescent COVID-19. PBMCs, B-cell-depleted T cells, or T cells provided the cDNA or gDNA that made up the material.

Per germline, CDR1 SGHNT and CDR2 YYREEE (reference sequence). The CDR3 covers 13 residues. The V gene lost 4 bases and the J gene lost 7 bases, with 14 bases spanning the gap. The authors' processing: By means of reference gene primer amplification, nucleated cell counts were estimated. Here immunoSEQ multiplex PCR was the method, and the copy in TCRdb shows in-frame clones only, minus some. Clonal size and the V and J genes are those of that table, whereas D and trimming came from the DNA. The sample carries about 170,000 clones, roughly nine tenths recorded once. This clonotype was obtained from a woman of 80 years or more in a cohort sampled during active or convalescent COVID-19. This chain joins TRBV5-4 and TRBJ1-2; TRBD1 is a possible D gene (5 bases). Sequencing was performed on peripheral blood. The CDR3 nucleotides are TGTGCCAGCAGCCTCTGGGGAAGGGGTGGCTACACCTTC. The encoded protein is CASSLWGRGGYTF.